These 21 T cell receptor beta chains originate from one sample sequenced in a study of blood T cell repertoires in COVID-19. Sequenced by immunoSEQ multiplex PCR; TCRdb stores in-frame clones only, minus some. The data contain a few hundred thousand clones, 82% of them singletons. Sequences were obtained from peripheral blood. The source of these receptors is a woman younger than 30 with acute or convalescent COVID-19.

The CDR3 nucleotides are TGTGCCAGCAGGCAACTCGGGACAGGGCATGAAAAACTGTTTTTT. Residues: CASRQLGTGHEKLFF. This rearrangement joins TRBV5-6 to TRBJ1-4; 9 bases match TRBD1. J lost 6 bases, V lost 5 bases, and 8 bases had no gene match. The CDR3 consists of 15 residues. Per germline, CDR1 SGHDT and CDR2 YYEEEE.

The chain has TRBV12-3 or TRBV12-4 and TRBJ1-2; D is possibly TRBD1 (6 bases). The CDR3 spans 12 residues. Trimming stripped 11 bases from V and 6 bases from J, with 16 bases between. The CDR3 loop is CARHREGDGYTF. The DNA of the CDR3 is TGTGCCCGGCACAGGGAGGGGGATGGCTACACCTTC.

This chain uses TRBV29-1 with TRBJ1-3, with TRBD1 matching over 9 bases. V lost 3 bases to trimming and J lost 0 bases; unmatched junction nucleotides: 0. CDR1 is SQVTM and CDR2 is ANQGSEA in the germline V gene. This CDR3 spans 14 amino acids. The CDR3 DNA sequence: TGCAGCGTTGAGGACAGGGGCTCTGGAAACACCATATATTTT. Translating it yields CSVEDRGSGNTIYF.

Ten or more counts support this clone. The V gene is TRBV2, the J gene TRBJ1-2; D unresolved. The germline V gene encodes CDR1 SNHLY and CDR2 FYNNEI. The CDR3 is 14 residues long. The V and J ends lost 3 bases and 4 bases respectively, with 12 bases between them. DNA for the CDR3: TGTGCCAGCAGTGATAGGGAGAAGAGCTATGGCTACACCTTC. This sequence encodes CASSDREKSYGYTF.

The CDR3: CASSYRDSGNTEAFF. The DNA of the CDR3 is TGTGCCAGCAGTTACCGGGACAGTGGGAATACTGAAGCTTTCTTT. The chain carries TRBV6-2 or TRBV6-3 and TRBJ1-1; the match to TRBD1 covers 7 bases. Trimming at V came to 2 bases and at J to 5 bases, leaving 8 bases not matched to a gene. Germline CDR1 is MNHEY and CDR2 is SVGEGT. CDR3 length: 15 residues.

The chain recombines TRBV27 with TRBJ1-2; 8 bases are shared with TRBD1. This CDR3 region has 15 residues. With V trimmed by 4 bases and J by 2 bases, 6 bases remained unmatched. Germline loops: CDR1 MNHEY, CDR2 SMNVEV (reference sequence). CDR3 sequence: CASSSRQGWNYGYTF. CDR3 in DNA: TGTGCCAGCAGTTCTCGACAGGGGTGGAACTATGGCTACACCTTC.

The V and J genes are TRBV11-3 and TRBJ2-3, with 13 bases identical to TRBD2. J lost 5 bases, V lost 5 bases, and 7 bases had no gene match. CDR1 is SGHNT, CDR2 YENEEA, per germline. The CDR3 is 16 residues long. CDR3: CASSQLAGGHGDTQYF. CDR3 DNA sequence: TGTGCCAGCAGCCAACTAGCGGGAGGGCACGGAGATACGCAGTATTTT.

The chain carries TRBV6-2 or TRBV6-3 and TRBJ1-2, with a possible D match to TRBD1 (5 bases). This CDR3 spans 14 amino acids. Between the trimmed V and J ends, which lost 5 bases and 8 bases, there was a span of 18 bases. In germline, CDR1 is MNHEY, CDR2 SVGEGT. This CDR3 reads CASSPPVGGYGYTF. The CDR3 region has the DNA TGTGCCAGCAGTCCGCCAGTGGGGGGGTACGGCTACACCTTC.

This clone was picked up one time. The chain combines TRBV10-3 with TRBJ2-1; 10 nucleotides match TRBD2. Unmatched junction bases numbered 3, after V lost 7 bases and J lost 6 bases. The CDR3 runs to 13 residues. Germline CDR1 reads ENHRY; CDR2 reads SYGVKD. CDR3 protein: CAITSGSGNEQFF. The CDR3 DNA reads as TGTGCCATCACTAGCGGGAGTGGCAATGAGCAGTTCTTC.

CDR3 residues: CASSQEDGLYNEKLFF. CDR3 bases: TGTGCCAGCAGCCAAGAGGACGGACTGTATAATGAAAAACTGTTTTTT. This sequence joins TRBV3-1 (or the pseudogene TRBV3-2) and TRBJ1-4; D not resolved. The CDR3 is 16 residues long. Germline V gives CDR1 LGHDT, CDR2 YNNKEL (reference sequence). Trimming stripped 0 bases from V and 4 bases from J, with 12 bases between.

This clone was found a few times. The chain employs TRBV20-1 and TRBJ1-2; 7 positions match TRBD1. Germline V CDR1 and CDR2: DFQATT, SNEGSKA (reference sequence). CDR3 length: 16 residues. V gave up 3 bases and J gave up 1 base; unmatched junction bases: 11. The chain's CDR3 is CSASLLTGQINYGYTF. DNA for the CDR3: TGCAGTGCTAGTTTATTAACGGGACAGATTAACTATGGCTACACCTTC.

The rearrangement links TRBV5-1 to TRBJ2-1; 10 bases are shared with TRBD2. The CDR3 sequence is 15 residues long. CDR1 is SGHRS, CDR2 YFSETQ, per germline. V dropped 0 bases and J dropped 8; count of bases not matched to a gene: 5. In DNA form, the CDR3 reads TGCGCCAGCAGCTTGGAGGGACTAGCGATAGATGAGCAGTTCTTC. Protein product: CASSLEGLAIDEQFF.

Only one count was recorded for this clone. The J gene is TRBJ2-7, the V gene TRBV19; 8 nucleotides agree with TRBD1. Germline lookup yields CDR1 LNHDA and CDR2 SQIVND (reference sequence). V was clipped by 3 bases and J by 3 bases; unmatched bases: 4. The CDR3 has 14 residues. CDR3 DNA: TGTGCCAGTAGTATGGACAGGGACGTCTACGAGCAGTACTTC. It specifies CASSMDRDVYEQYF.

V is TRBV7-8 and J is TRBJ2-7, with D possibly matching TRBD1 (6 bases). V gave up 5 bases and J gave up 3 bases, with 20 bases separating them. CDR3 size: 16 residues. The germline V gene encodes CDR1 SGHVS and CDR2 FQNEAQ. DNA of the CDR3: TGTGCCAGCAGCCACAGGGCAGGGGCCGGACTCTACGAGCAGTACTTC. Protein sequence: CASSHRAGAGLYEQYF.

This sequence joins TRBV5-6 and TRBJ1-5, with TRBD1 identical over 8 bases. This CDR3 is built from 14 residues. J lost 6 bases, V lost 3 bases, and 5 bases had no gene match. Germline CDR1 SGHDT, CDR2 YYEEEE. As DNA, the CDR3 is TGTGCCAGCAGCTGGGGGACAGGCAGTCAGCCCCAGCATTTT. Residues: CASSWGTGSQPQHF.

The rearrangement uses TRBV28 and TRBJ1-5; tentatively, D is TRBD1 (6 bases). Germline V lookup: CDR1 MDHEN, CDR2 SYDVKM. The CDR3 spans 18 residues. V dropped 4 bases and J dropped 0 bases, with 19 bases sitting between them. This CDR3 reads CASSSPRGGGYSNQPQHF. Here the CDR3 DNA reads TGTGCCAGCAGTTCCCCACGGGGAGGGGGATATAGCAATCAGCCCCAGCATTTT.

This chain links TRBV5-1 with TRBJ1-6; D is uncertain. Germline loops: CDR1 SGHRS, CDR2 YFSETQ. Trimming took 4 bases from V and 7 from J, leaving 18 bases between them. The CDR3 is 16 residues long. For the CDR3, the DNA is TGCGCCAGCAGCCCACGGGGAAACGTGGGGAATTCACCCCTCCACTTT. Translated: CASSPRGNVGNSPLHF.

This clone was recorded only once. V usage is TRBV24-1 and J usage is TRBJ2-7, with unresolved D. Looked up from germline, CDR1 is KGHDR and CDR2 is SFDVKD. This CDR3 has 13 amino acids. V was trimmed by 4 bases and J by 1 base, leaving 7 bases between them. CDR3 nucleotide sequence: TGTGCCACCAGTGACCTCAGTTCCTACGAGCAGTACTTC. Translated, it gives CATSDLSSYEQYF.

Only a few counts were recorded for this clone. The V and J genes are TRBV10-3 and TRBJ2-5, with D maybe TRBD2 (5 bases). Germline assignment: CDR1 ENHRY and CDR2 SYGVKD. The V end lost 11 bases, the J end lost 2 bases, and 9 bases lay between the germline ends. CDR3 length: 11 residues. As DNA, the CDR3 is TGTGCCTCCGGGGAGCAAGAGACCCAGTACTTC. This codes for CASGEQETQYF.

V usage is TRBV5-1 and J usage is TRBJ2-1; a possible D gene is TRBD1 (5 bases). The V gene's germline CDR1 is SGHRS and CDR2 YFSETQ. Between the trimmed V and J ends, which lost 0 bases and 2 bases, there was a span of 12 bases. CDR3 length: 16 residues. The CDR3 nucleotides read TGCGCCAGCAGCTTGGGGGCAGGGAAGGCCTACAATGAGCAGTTCTTC. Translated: CASSLGAGKAYNEQFF.

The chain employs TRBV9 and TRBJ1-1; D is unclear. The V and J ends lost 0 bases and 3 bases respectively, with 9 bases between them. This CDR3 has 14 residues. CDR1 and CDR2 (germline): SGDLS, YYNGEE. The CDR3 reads CASSVGGVDTEAFF. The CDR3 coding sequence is TGTGCCAGCAGCGTAGGTGGAGTTGACACTGAAGCTTTCTTT.